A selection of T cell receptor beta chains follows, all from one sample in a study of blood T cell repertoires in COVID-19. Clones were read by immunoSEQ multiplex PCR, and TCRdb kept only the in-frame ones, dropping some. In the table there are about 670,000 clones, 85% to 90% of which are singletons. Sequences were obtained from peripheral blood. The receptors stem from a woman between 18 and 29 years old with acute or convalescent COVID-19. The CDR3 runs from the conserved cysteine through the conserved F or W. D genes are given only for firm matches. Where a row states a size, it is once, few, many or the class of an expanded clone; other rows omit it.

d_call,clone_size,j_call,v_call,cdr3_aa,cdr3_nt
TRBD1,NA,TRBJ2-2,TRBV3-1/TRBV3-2,CASSPPSGQGPGELFF,TGTGCCAGCAGCCCGCCCTCGGGACAGGGCCCCGGGGAGCTGTTTTTT
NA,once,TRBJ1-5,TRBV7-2,CASSLLQGGNQPQHF,TGTGCCAGCAGCTTGCTACAGGGTGGCAATCAGCCCCAGCATTTT
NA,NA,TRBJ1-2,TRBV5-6,CASSTMGGYGYTF,TGTGCCAGCAGCACTATGGGAGGCTATGGCTACACCTTC
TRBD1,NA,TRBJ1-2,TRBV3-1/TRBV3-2,CASSHIPTGGSYGYTF,TGTGCCAGCAGCCATATCCCGACAGGGGGGTCCTATGGCTACACCTTC
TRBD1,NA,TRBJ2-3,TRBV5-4,CASSLTGVADTQYF,TGTGCCAGCAGCTTAACAGGGGTAGCAGATACGCAGTATTTT
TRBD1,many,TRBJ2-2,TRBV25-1,CASSSPGQGYTGELFF,TGTGCCAGCAGTTCCCCGGGACAGGGATACACCGGGGAGCTGTTTTTT
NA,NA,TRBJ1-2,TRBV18,CASSPGGVGGYTF,TGTGCCAGCTCACCAGGAGGGGTCGGGGGCTACACCTTC
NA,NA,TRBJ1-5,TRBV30,CAWSVSTGNQPQHF,TGTGCCTGGAGTGTTTCCACAGGGAATCAGCCCCAGCATTTT
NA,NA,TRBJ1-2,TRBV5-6,CASSLGSGYRGYTF,TGTGCCAGCAGCTTGGGATCGGGGTATCGTGGCTACACCTTC
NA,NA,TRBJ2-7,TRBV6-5,CASSGPTTAAKQYF,TGTGCCAGCTCGGGTCCGACTACCGCCGCTAAGCAGTACTTC
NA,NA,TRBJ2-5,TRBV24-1,CATRGGGESQETQYF,TGTGCCACCAGGGGTGGCGGGGAAAGCCAAGAGACCCAGTACTTC
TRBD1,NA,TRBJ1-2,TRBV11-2,CASRSPAWDRDTTNYGYTF,TGTGCCAGCAGGTCCCCGGCGTGGGACAGGGACACTACTAACTATGGCTACACCTTC
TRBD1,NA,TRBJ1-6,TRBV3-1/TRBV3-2,CASSQDRQGSYNSPLHF,TGTGCCAGCAGCCAAGACCGACAGGGATCCTATAATTCACCCCTCCACTTT